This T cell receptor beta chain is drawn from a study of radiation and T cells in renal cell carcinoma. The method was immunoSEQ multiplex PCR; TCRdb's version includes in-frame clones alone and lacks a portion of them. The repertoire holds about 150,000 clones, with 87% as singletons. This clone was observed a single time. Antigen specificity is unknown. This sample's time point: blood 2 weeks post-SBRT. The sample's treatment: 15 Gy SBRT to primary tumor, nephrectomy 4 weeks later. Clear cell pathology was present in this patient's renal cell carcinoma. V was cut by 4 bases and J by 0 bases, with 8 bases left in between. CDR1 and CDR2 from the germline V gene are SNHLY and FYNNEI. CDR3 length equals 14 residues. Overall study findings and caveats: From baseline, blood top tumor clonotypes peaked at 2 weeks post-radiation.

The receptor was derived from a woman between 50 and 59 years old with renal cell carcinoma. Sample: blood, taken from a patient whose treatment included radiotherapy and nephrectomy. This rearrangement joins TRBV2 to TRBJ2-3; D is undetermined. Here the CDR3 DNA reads TGTGCCAGCAGTGTGTCCGGGAGCACAGATACGCAGTATTTT. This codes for CASSVSGSTDTQYF. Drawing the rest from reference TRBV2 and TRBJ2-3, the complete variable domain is EPEVTQTPSHQVTQMGQEVILRCVPISNHLYFYWYRQILGQKVEFLVSFYNNEISEKSEIFDDQFSVERPDGSNFTLKIRSTKLEDSAMYFCASSVSGSTDTQYFGPGTRLTVL.